What follows are 18 T cell receptor beta chains derived from one specimen sequenced in a study of early T cells in non-severe SARS-CoV-2 infection. TCRdb reprocessed the 5' RACE reads via MiXCR and lists one record per CDR3 protein. The sample carries around 46,000 distinct CDR3 sequences, 5.6% recorded once. Source material: whole blood. The receptors were sampled from an adult who was a healthcare worker with PCR-confirmed SARS-CoV-2 infection or an uninfected control (not recorded which).

The rearrangement links TRBV5-4 to TRBJ2-3; 11 bases agree with TRBD2. Trimming removed 0 bases from V and 8 bases from J; junction bases left unmatched: 14. The CDR3 has 18 amino acids. Germline CDR1 is SGHNT and CDR2 is YYREEE (reference sequence). The CDR3 bases are TGTGCCAGCAGCTTGGGGCAAACTAGCGGGGGAACCTTGGGTACGCAGTATTTT. The encoded protein is CASSLGQTSGGTLGTQYF.

A note on this clonotype: Since a much larger clone is just one base distant, this may be a read error. The chain links TRBV4-1 to TRBJ1-1; D remains ambiguous. Germline CDR1 is MGHRA and CDR2 is YSYEKL. Trimming stripped 0 bases from V and 6 bases from J, with 20 bases between. This CDR3 spans 17 amino acids. The CDR3 region has the DNA TGCGCCAGCAGCCAAGATGAGCGGAACCCATGGCGGGCTGAAGCTTTCTTT. Protein product: CASSQDERNPWRAEAFF.

The CDR3 region is CASRVKDRLLEKLFF. DNA of the CDR3: TGTGCCAGTAGGGTGAAGGACAGGCTTCTTGAAAAACTGTTTTTT. The V and J genes are TRBV19 and TRBJ1-4; 7 positions agree with TRBD1. V was clipped by 6 bases and J by 7 bases; unmatched bases: 11. CDR3 size: 15 residues. From germline, CDR1 is LNHDA and CDR2 SQIVND (reference sequence).

This clonotype was counted many times. V and J are TRBV20-1 and TRBJ2-7; D possibly corresponds to TRBD1 (6 bases). Germline V gives CDR1 DFQATT, CDR2 SNEGSKA (reference sequence). The CDR3 length is 15 residues. Between the trimmed V and J ends, which lost 6 bases and 2 bases, there was a span of 20 bases. The CDR3 DNA reads as TGCAGTGCCAGTCCTGGTCAGGGGAGCGCCTACGAGCAGTACTTC. As protein: CSASPGQGSAYEQYF.

This clonotype was seen only a few times. The V and J genes are TRBV19 and TRBJ1-4; D is perhaps TRBD1 (5 bases). There are 16 residues in the CDR3. CDR1 is LNHDA and CDR2 is SQIVND in the germline V gene (reference sequence). Trimming removed 4 bases from V and 0 bases from J, with 12 bases in between. As DNA, the CDR3 is TGTGCCAGTAGTACGGGACTGACTTCAACTAATGAAAAACTGTTTTTT. Translated: CASSTGLTSTNEKLFF. The full variable domain, rest sourced from reference TRBV19 and TRBJ1-4, is DGGITQSPKYLFRKEGQNVTLSCEQNLNHDAMYWYRQDPGQGLRLIYYSQIVNDFQKGDIAEGYSVSREKKESFPLTVTSAQKNPTAFYLCASSTGLTSTNEKLFFGSGTQLSVL.

This clonotype was counted many times. The rearrangement joins TRBV12-3 or TRBV12-4 to TRBJ1-2; no clear D. This CDR3 comprises 14 residues. Trimming left V 3 bases short and J 2 bases short, with 10 bases between. CDR3 protein: CASSLAVPNYGYTF. The CDR3 DNA reads as TGTGCCAGCAGTTTGGCGGTACCCAACTATGGCTACACCTTC.

In this sample, this clonotype turned up many times. For the CDR3, the DNA is TGTGCCAGCAGTGAAGGGGGCTATGGCTACACCTTC. Translation: CASSEGGYGYTF. The gene calls are TRBV25-1 and TRBJ1-2; a possible D gene is TRBD1 (5 bases). The CDR3 is made up of 12 amino acids. V lost 2 bases and J 4 bases, leaving 5 bases between the germline ends. Germline-derived CDR1 and CDR2 are MGHDK and SYGVNS.

This clonotype was detected many times. The chain has TRBV6-4 and TRBJ2-1, with 7 nucleotides matching TRBD2. V lost 5 bases to trimming and J lost 4 bases; unmatched junction nucleotides: 8. CDR3 length equals 15 residues. The germline CDR1 and CDR2 sequences are MRHNA and SNTAGT. The CDR3 sequence is CASSTKAGPYNEQFF. CDR3 coding DNA: TGTGCCAGCAGTACCAAAGCGGGGCCTTACAATGAGCAGTTCTTC.

The rearrangement uses TRBV7-9 and TRBJ1-2, with D possibly matching TRBD1 (5 bases). This CDR3 comprises 14 residues. Trimming shortened V by 3 bases and J by 8 bases, and 16 bases separated the two germline ends. The germline V gene encodes CDR1 SEHNR and CDR2 FQNEAQ (reference sequence). The CDR3 spells CASSFRGRVRGYTF. In DNA, the CDR3 is TGTGCCAGCAGCTTTAGGGGCAGGGTACGAGGCTACACCTTC.

This clonotype came up many times. The chain joins TRBV11-3 to TRBJ2-1, with 8 bases fitting TRBD2. CDR1 is SGHNT, CDR2 YENEEA, per germline. The ends lost 1 base at V and 6 bases at J; junction bases unmatched: 11. This CDR3 is 17 amino acids long. The CDR3 loop reads CASSLASGTSAPNEQFF. CDR3 nucleotide sequence: TGTGCCAGCAGCTTAGCCTCCGGGACTAGTGCCCCCAATGAGCAGTTCTTC.

This clonotype showed up many times. V gene TRBV20-1 combines with J gene TRBJ1-4; D is unclear. Germline V gene lookup returns CDR1 DFQATT and CDR2 SNEGSKA (reference sequence). With 6 bases removed from V and 7 bases from J, the gap between germline ends came to 12 bases. The CDR3 is made up of 12 amino acids. CDR3 nucleotides: TGCAGTGCCCTACGGGGTGCTGAAAAACTGTTTTTT. Translated: CSALRGAEKLFF.

There are many counts of this clonotype. The CDR3 DNA reads as TGTGCCAGCAGTTTATCTGGGGGGGCCCACGAGCAGTACTTC. This encodes CASSLSGGAHEQYF. The chain uses TRBV27 and TRBJ2-7, with TRBD2 as a possible D gene (7 bases). The CDR3 extends over 14 amino acids. The germline CDR1 and CDR2 sequences are MNHEY and SMNVEV (reference sequence). Trimming cost V 0 bases and J 5 bases, with 11 bases left between them.

In this sample, this clonotype turned up many times. The genes are TRBV6-5 and TRBJ1-5, with 9 nucleotides matching TRBD1. The V gene's germline CDR1 is MNHEY and CDR2 SVGAGI. The CDR3 contains 15 residues. The V segment lost 9 bases and the J segment 4 bases; nucleotides outside the gene matches: 10. CDR3 coding DNA: TGTGCCAGTAGACCGGGACAGGGAATTAATCAGCCCCAGCATTTT. This sequence encodes CASRPGQGINQPQHF.

The genes are TRBV12-3 or TRBV12-4 and TRBJ1-2; no firm D call. Trimming cost V 4 bases and J 6 bases, with 21 bases left between them. CDR3 length: 16 amino acids. As DNA, the CDR3 is TGTGCCAGCAGTTGGGGTAGAGGGCGTTCGGAGGATGGCTACACCTTC. Its protein is CASSWGRGRSEDGYTF.

At least ten counts were recorded for this clonotype. V usage is TRBV20-1 and J usage is TRBJ2-3; 9 positions match TRBD2. In germline, CDR1 is DFQATT, CDR2 SNEGSKA (reference sequence). The CDR3 has 19 amino acids. Germline trimming cut 0 bases from V and 8 bases from J; bases unmatched to any gene: 21. In nucleotides, the CDR3 is TGCAGTGCTAGAGATCGAATCTCCTTGCGGGCGGGGGGGCCGGTTACGCAGTATTTT. This translates into CSARDRISLRAGGPVTQYF.

This clonotype was observed many times. V is TRBV6-1 and J is TRBJ2-3, with D possibly TRBD2 on 5 matching bases. Per the germline V gene, CDR1 is MNHNS and CDR2 is SASEGT. The CDR3 runs to 14 residues. The germline V and J ends were trimmed by 6 bases and 3 bases, with 13 bases remaining between them. The CDR3 nucleotides are TGTGCCAGCAGGAGGGAGATGATGACAGATACGCAGTATTTT. Protein: CASRREMMTDTQYF.

This clonotype was seen many times. The rearrangement links TRBV6-5 to TRBJ1-2; 12 bases are a match to TRBD1. CDR1 is MNHEY and CDR2 is SVGAGI in the germline V gene. V lost 6 bases and J lost 4; bases outside the gene matches: 12. This CDR3 comprises 17 residues. The CDR3 DNA reads TGTGCCAGCAGCTACCGGGACAGGGGGCCGTTTGGCTATGGCTACACCTTC. It is translated as CASSYRDRGPFGYGYTF.

This clonotype was recorded at least ten times. This rearrangement joins TRBV13 to TRBJ2-7, with 10 bases fitting TRBD2. The ends lost 2 bases at V and 2 bases at J; junction bases unmatched: 18. Germline V gene data show CDR1 as PRHDT and CDR2 as FYEKMQ (reference sequence). The CDR3 is made up of 20 amino acids. Written as DNA, the CDR3 is TGTGCCAGCAGCTTAACGACGGGCTCCGGGACTAGCGTACAGACCTACGAGCAGTACTTC. Its translation is CASSLTTGSGTSVQTYEQYF.